This passage covers 19 T cell receptor beta chains from one sample sequenced in a study of blood T cell repertoires in COVID-19. Measured with immunoSEQ multiplex PCR; TCRdb has only the in-frame clones, and not every one. The sample has tens of thousands of clones, around 90% seen once. Sequenced material: peripheral blood. These receptors were taken from a man aged 55 to 70 with active COVID-19.

The V call is TRBV6-2 or TRBV6-3, the J call TRBJ1-2; TRBD1 matches at 8 bases. This CDR3 has 15 amino acids. The ends lost 5 bases at V and 2 bases at J; junction bases unmatched: 7. Germline V gene data show CDR1 as MNHEY and CDR2 as SVGEGT. The CDR3 DNA follows: TGTGCCAGCAGTACCAACGACAGGGGAAACTATGGCTACACCTTC. Residues: CASSTNDRGNYGYTF.

The chain is built from TRBV5-1 and TRBJ2-5, with 8 positions matching TRBD2. CDR1 SGHRS and CDR2 YFSETQ come from the germline V gene. The length of the CDR3 is 15 residues. V lost 4 bases and J lost 5; bases outside the gene matches: 10. The DNA for the CDR3 is TGCGCCAGCAGCCGCCAGCGGGGGCCTGGGGAGACCCAGTACTTC. It is translated as CASSRQRGPGETQYF.

This sequence joins TRBV5-4 and TRBJ1-4, with D maybe TRBD1 (6 bases). The ends were cut back, 0 bases at V and 0 bases at J, with 9 bases in the middle. Germline V gene lookup returns CDR1 SGHNT and CDR2 YYREEE (reference sequence). The CDR3 has 16 amino acids. Here the CDR3 DNA reads TGTGCCAGCAGCTTGGGGACAGTTGCAACTAATGAAAAACTGTTTTTT. Translating gives CASSLGTVATNEKLFF.

The chain has TRBV2 and TRBJ2-5; a weak D match, TRBD1 (6 bases). The CDR3 sequence is 15 residues long. Germline lookup yields CDR1 SNHLY and CDR2 FYNNEI. Trimming shortened V by 7 bases and J by 3 bases, and 18 bases separated the two germline ends. CDR3: CASTGLRTDKETQYF. The CDR3 coding sequence is TGTGCCAGCACCGGCCTTCGGACAGATAAAGAGACCCAGTACTTC.

V is TRBV20-1 and J is TRBJ1-1, with D perhaps matching TRBD1 (6 bases). The CDR3 totals 11 residues. The germline V gene encodes CDR1 DFQATT and CDR2 SNEGSKA (reference sequence). Trimming removed 6 bases from V and 6 bases from J, with 11 bases in between. CDR3 protein: CSAARTAEAFF. DNA for the CDR3: TGCAGTGCCGCCCGGACAGCTGAAGCTTTCTTT.

This clone showed up just once. The chain uses TRBV4-2 and TRBJ1-2, with D maybe TRBD1 (6 bases). Germline CDR1 and CDR2: LGHNA and YNFKEQ. Trimming left V 0 bases short and J 4 bases short, with 18 bases between. CDR3 size: 17 residues. Here the CDR3 DNA reads TGTGCCAGCAGCCAAGAGCAGGGTATTGGACAGTCCTATGGCTACACCTTC. Protein product: CASSQEQGIGQSYGYTF.

This sequence joins TRBV5-6 and TRBJ2-1; D not certain. The CDR3 contains 12 residues. CDR1 and CDR2 (germline): SGHDT, YYEEEE. Trimming removed 1 base from V and 7 bases from J, with 6 bases in between. Here the CDR3 reads CASSLLENEQFF. CDR3 DNA: TGTGCCAGCAGCTTGCTGGAGAATGAGCAGTTCTTC.

The genes are TRBV6-1 and TRBJ2-1, with D perhaps matching TRBD2 (6 bases). Deletions cut 2 bases from V and 8 bases from J, with 10 bases between. Germline assignment: CDR1 MNHNS and CDR2 SASEGT. The CDR3 is made up of 13 amino acids. DNA of the CDR3: TGTGCCAGCAGTGAATGGAGGGTAGATGAGCAGTTCTTC. Encoded protein: CASSEWRVDEQFF.

The chain is built from TRBV29-1 and TRBJ2-3; D uncertain. The CDR3 contains 14 residues. V lost 6 bases to trimming and J lost 2 bases, with 15 bases between them. The germline V gene encodes CDR1 SQVTM and CDR2 ANQGSEA. The CDR3 DNA reads as TGCAGCGTCGTTGGTTACTCTCTCACAGATACGCAGTATTTT. It encodes CSVVGYSLTDTQYF.

The gene calls are TRBV7-3 and TRBJ2-1; 9 nucleotides line up with TRBD2. Germline assignment: CDR1 SGHTA and CDR2 FQGTGA. CDR3 length: 14 residues. V trimming: 3 bases; J trimming: 5 bases; junction bases outside the gene matches: 2. The CDR3 DNA sequence: TGTGCCAGCAGCTTGACTAGCGGCCACAATGAGCAGTTCTTC. Protein sequence: CASSLTSGHNEQFF. The whole variable domain, remainder taken from reference TRBV7-3 and TRBJ2-1, is GAGVSQTPSNKVTEKGKYVELRCDPISGHTALYWYRQSLGQGPEFLIYFQGTGAADDSGLPNDRFFAVRPEGSVSTLKIQRTERGDSAVYLCASSLTSGHNEQFFGPGTRLTVL.

The J gene is TRBJ2-3, the V gene TRBV29-1; 7 bases fit TRBD1. Unmatched junction bases numbered 6, after V lost 4 bases and J lost 2 bases. The CDR3 totals 14 residues. CDR1 and CDR2 (germline): SQVTM, ANQGSEA. The CDR3 coding sequence is TGCAGCGTTGCTGGGACAGCTGCCACAGATACGCAGTATTTT. Translation: CSVAGTAATDTQYF.

The rearrangement joins TRBV19 to TRBJ1-2, with no clear D. Germline-derived CDR1 and CDR2 are LNHDA and SQIVND (reference sequence). Trimming pared 6 bases from V and 0 bases from J, leaving 8 bases between. The CDR3 totals 13 residues. CDR3 in amino acids: CASSAGTNYGYTF. The CDR3 DNA reads TGTGCCAGTAGCGCGGGGACTAACTATGGCTACACCTTC.

The CDR3 protein is CASAETPGLQETQYF. CDR3 sequence (DNA): TGTGCCAGCGCCGAGACTCCCGGCCTCCAAGAGACCCAGTACTTC. The rearrangement joins TRBV7-3 to TRBJ2-5; no reliable D call. This CDR3 spans 15 amino acids. Trimming removed 8 bases at V and 1 base at J, with 17 bases between. In germline, CDR1 is SGHTA, CDR2 FQGTGA.

The J gene is TRBJ2-7, the V gene TRBV6-2 or TRBV6-3, with a possible D match to TRBD1 (5 bases). The germline V gene encodes CDR1 MNHEY and CDR2 SVGEGT. V was pared by 5 bases and J by 5 bases, with 16 bases between. This CDR3 is built from 14 residues. CDR3 nucleotide sequence: TGTGCCAGCAGTGACCCGGGCAGGGTGCACGAGCAGTACTTC. It specifies CASSDPGRVHEQYF.

This clone showed up just once. CDR3 residues: CASTSEGGGYGYTF. Here the CDR3 DNA reads TGCGCCAGCACCTCAGAAGGGGGCGGCTATGGCTACACCTTC. The chain has TRBV5-1 and TRBJ1-2; the match to TRBD1 covers 7 bases. Germline CDR1 and CDR2: SGHRS and YFSETQ. The CDR3 runs 14 residues. J gave up 4 bases and V 6 bases, and 9 bases lay outside the gene matches. Together with reference TRBV5-1 and TRBJ1-2, the CDR3 gives the full variable domain: KAGVTQTPRYLIKTRGQQVTLSCSPISGHRSVSWYQQTPGQGLQFLFEYFSETQRNKGNFPGRFSGRQFSNSRSEMNVSTLELGDSALYLCASTSEGGGYGYTFGSGTRLTVV.

The chain carries TRBV10-3 and TRBJ2-1, with 10 bases matching TRBD1. In germline, CDR1 is ENHRY, CDR2 SYGVKD. CDR3 size: 14 residues. The ends lost 6 bases at V and 4 bases at J; junction bases unmatched: 3. The CDR3 protein is CAIRGDRGYNEQFF. The CDR3 nucleotides read TGTGCCATCAGAGGGGACAGGGGATACAATGAGCAGTTCTTC.

The chain combines TRBV11-1 with TRBJ2-1; 9 bases are shared with TRBD1. Germline V gene sequence: CDR1 SGHAT, CDR2 FQDESV (reference sequence). The CDR3 is made up of 15 amino acids. V lost 3 bases and J lost 3; bases outside the gene matches: 3. The CDR3 DNA reads as TGTGCCAGCAGCTTCTACAGGGGGCACTACAATGAGCAGTTCTTC. Its translation is CASSFYRGHYNEQFF. The full variable domain, completed using reference TRBV11-1 and TRBJ2-1, is EAEVAQSPRYKITEKSQAVAFWCDPISGHATLYWYRQILGQGPELLVQFQDESVVDDSQLPKDRFSAERLKGVDSTLKIQPAELGDSAMYLCASSFYRGHYNEQFFGPGTRLTVL.

This clone was picked up a small number of times. V and J are TRBV7-2 and TRBJ2-1, with TRBD2 matching over 10 bases. CDR3 length: 16 residues. The ends lost 5 bases at V and 6 bases at J; junction bases unmatched: 10. Germline CDR1 and CDR2: SGHTA and FQGNSA. CDR3 region: CASSRERLAGPNEQFF. The CDR3 DNA reads as TGTGCCAGCAGCCGGGAACGACTAGCGGGTCCCAATGAGCAGTTCTTC.

V gene TRBV20-1 combines with J gene TRBJ2-1; a weak D match, TRBD1 (6 bases). The CDR3 contains 15 residues. CDR1 and CDR2 from the germline V gene are DFQATT and SNEGSKA (reference sequence). Between the trimmed V and J ends, which lost 3 bases and 7 bases, there was a span of 19 bases. In DNA form, the CDR3 reads TGCAGTGCTAGTAAAGAGCAGGGGCAATTGAATGAGCAGTTCTTC. Its translation: CSASKEQGQLNEQFF.